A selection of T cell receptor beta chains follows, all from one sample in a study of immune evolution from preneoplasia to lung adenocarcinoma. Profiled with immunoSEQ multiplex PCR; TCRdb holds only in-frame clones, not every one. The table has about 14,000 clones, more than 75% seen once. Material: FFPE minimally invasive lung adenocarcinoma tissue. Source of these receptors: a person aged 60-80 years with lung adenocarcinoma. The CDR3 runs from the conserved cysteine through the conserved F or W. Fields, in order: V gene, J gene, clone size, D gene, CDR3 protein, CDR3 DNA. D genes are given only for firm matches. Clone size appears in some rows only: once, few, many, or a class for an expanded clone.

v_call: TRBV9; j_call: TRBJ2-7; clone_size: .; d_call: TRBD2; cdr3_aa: CASSAGGLAGLGEQYF; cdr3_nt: TGTGCCAGCAGCGCAGGCGGACTAGCGGGACTTGGGGAGCAGTACTTC
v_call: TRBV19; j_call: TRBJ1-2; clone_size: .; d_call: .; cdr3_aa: CASSIATGNYGYTF; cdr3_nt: TGTGCCAGTAGTATAGCCACAGGGAACTATGGCTACACCTTC
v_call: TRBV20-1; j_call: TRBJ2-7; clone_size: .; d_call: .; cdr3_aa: CSAGTDPRQYF; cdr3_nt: TGCAGTGCTGGGACTGACCCTAGGCAGTACTTC
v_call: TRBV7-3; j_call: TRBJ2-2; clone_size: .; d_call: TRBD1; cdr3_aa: CASSPISTGGSLTGELFF; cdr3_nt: TGTGCCAGCAGCCCTATCTCGACAGGGGGATCCCTAACCGGGGAGCTGTTTTTT
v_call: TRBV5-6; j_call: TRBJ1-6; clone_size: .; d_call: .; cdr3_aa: CASSRTDNSPLHF; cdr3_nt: TGTGCCAGCAGCCGGACGGATAATTCACCCCTCCACTTT
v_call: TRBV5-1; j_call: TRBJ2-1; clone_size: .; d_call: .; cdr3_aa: CASSPGTSYNEQFF; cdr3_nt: TGCGCCAGCAGCCCCGGGACTTCCTACAATGAGCAGTTCTTC
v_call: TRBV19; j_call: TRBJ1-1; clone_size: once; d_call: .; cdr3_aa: CASSLSGTRSAFF; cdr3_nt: TGTGCCAGTAGTTTATCCGGGACGCGAAGCGCTTTCTTT
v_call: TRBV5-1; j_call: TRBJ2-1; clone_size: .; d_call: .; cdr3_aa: CASSALTGNEQFF; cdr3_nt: TGCGCCAGCAGCGCACTGACGGGAAATGAGCAGTTCTTC
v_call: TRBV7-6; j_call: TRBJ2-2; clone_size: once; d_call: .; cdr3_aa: CASSRIVGTGELFF; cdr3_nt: TGTGCCAGCAGCCGCATTGTGGGCACCGGGGAGCTGTTTTTT
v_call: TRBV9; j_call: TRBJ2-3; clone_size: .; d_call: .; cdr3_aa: CASSVAWGTDTQYF; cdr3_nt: TGTGCCAGCAGCGTAGCTTGGGGAACAGATACGCAGTATTTT
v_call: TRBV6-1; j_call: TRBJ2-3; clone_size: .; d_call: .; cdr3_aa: CASSPLGGTDTQYF; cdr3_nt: TGTGCCAGCAGTCCCCTTGGGGGGACAGATACGCAGTATTTT
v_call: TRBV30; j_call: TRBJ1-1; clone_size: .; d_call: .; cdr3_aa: CAWSTGQFEAFF; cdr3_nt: TGTGCCTGGAGTACAGGACAGTTTGAAGCTTTCTTT
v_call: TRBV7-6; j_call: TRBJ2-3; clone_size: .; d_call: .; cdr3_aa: CASSLPVDTQYF; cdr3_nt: TGTGCCAGCAGCTTACCAGTAGATACGCAGTATTTT
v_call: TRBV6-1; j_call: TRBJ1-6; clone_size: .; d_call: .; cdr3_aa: CASSFSGASPLHF; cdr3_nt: TGTGCCAGCAGCTTCTCGGGGGCGTCACCCCTCCACTTT
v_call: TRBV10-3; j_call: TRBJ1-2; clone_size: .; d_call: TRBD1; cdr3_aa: CAISAGGGGGYTF; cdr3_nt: TGTGCCATCTCTGCAGGGGGCGGGGGTGGCTACACCTTC
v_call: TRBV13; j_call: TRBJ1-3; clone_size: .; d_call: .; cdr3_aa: CASSLRGGRNSGNTIYF; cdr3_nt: TGTGCCAGCAGCTTAAGGGGAGGGAGGAACTCTGGAAACACCATATATTTT
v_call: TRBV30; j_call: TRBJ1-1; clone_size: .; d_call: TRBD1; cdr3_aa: CAGQGYTEAFF; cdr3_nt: TGTGCCGGACAGGGATACACTGAAGCTTTCTTT